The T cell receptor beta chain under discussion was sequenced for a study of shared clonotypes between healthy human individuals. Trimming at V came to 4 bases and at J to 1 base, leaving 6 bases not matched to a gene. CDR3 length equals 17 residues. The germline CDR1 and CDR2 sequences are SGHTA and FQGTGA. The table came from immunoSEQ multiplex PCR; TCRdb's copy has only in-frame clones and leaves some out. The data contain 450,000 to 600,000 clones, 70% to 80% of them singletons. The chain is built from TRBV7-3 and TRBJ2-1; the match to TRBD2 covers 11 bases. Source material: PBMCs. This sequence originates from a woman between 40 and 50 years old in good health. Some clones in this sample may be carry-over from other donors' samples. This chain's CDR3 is CASSSLAGGRSYNEQFF. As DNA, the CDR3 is TGTGCCAGCAGCTCATTAGCGGGAGGGAGGTCCTACAATGAGCAGTTCTTC.